This record concerns one T cell receptor beta chain sequence. The data belong to a study of T-cell reconstitution after alpha-beta-depleted transplantation in children. A library of TCRbeta sequences, prepared with unique molecular identifiers, was generated. MiXCR, run by TCRdb on the PCR reads, gives a single entry per CDR3 protein. The sample contains almost 400,000 distinct CDR3 sequences, around 21% of which appear only once. CDR1 is SGHRS, CDR2 YFSETQ, per germline. V gave up 5 bases and J gave up 0 bases, with 8 bases separating them. There are 14 residues in the CDR3. This sequence originates from a human donor who donated a stem cell graft to a child with acute myeloid leukemia. This chain links TRBV5-1 with TRBJ2-2; no definite D call. This material consisted of PBMCs from the stem cell graft donor, taken from the stem cell graft. CDR3 sequence reads: CASRGNSNTGELFF. The CDR3 coding sequence is TGCGCCAGCAGGGGCAACTCGAACACCGGGGAGCTGTTTTTT.